The 27 T cell receptor beta chains given below trace back to one sample, sequenced in a study of cytomegalovirus exposure and HLA in healthy donors. Use of 60 Vbeta and 13 Jbeta primers characterized the PCR. The protocol was immunoSEQ multiplex PCR, while the TCRdb copy is restricted to in-frame clones and leaves out a portion. The data hold about 140,000 clones, with roughly 82% observed a single time. The sample comprised PBMCs. These receptors all stem from a man younger than 35 in good health and CMV-seropositive.

The CDR3 loop reads CAWSWGGTHAFF. The CDR3 bases are TGTGCCTGGAGTTGGGGGGGGACTCATGCTTTCTTT. The chain employs TRBV30 and TRBJ1-1; a weak D match, TRBD1 (5 bases). Per germline, CDR1 GTSNPN and CDR2 SVGIG (reference sequence). The length of the CDR3 is 12 residues. V was trimmed by 2 bases and J by 11 bases, leaving 15 bases between them.

This chain links TRBV28 with TRBJ1-1; D not certain. V lost 5 bases, J lost 1 base, and 11 bases lay in between. The germline CDR1 and CDR2 sequences are MDHEN and SYDVKM. The CDR3 has 14 residues. As DNA, the CDR3 is TGTGCCAGCAGTCTCTTGGGCGAGAACACTGAAGCTTTCTTT. It codes for CASSLLGENTEAFF.

The chain combines TRBV28 with TRBJ1-4; a weak D match, TRBD1 (5 bases). Trimming took 8 bases from V and 0 from J, leaving 10 bases between them. The germline gives CDR1 MDHEN, CDR2 SYDVKM. The CDR3 has 14 residues. The CDR3 is CASGRQSTNEKLFF. The CDR3 region has the DNA TGTGCCAGCGGAAGACAGTCAACTAATGAAAAACTGTTTTTT.

The chain has TRBV7-9 and TRBJ2-5, with D tentatively TRBD1 (6 bases). The germline V and J ends were trimmed by 1 base and 1 base, with 7 bases remaining between them. Germline loops: CDR1 SEHNR, CDR2 FQNEAQ (reference sequence). CDR3 length: 14 amino acids. The CDR3 DNA sequence: TGTGCCAGCAGCTTAGGGGGGCCCCAAGAGACCCAGTACTTC. Its translation: CASSLGGPQETQYF.

The chain combines TRBV6-5 with TRBJ1-3, with 7 bases matching TRBD1. The CDR3 spans 15 residues. After removal of 6 bases from V and 2 bases from J, the junction contained 7 bases not matched to a gene. In germline, CDR1 is MNHEY, CDR2 SVGAGI. The chain's CDR3 is CASRTDRATGNTIYF. CDR3 DNA: TGTGCCAGCAGAACTGACAGGGCCACTGGAAACACCATATATTTT.

This clone showed up just once. CDR3 loop: CASSLAPGVLNTEAFF. CDR3 nucleotide sequence: TGCGCCAGCAGCTTGGCCCCAGGGGTGCTGAACACTGAAGCTTTCTTT. The chain combines TRBV5-1 with TRBJ1-1, with D possibly matching TRBD1 (6 bases). This CDR3 spans 16 amino acids. CDR1 is SGHRS and CDR2 is YFSETQ in the germline V gene. Trimming took 0 bases from V and 0 from J, leaving 12 bases between them.

The count of this clone is one. The chain is built from TRBV28 and TRBJ1-2; possibly TRBD1 for D (5 bases). Per the germline V gene, CDR1 is MDHEN and CDR2 is SYDVKM. V was trimmed by 3 bases and J by 8 bases, leaving 10 bases between them. CDR3 length: 12 residues. The CDR3 nucleotides are TGTGCCAGCAGTTTTCAGGGCTCGGGCTACACCTTC. It codes for CASSFQGSGYTF.

The V and J genes are TRBV7-9 and TRBJ2-5; 9 bases are shared with TRBD1. CDR3 length equals 17 residues. After removal of 5 bases from V and 3 bases from J, the junction contained 13 bases not matched to a gene. CDR1 and CDR2 (germline): SEHNR, FQNEAQ (reference sequence). The CDR3 loop is CASSPRSTGGEKETQYF. CDR3 in DNA: TGTGCCAGCAGCCCCCGATCCACAGGGGGCGAAAAAGAGACCCAGTACTTC.

J is TRBJ2-7 and V is TRBV28; 7 positions match TRBD1. The length of the CDR3 is 15 residues. Germline CDR1 reads MDHEN; CDR2 reads SYDVKM. The ends lost 5 bases at V and 6 bases at J; junction bases unmatched: 13. CDR3 nucleotide sequence: TGTGCCAGCAGTCCCGGGACAGCCTACTCGTCCGAGCAGTACTTC. Protein sequence: CASSPGTAYSSEQYF.

V and J are TRBV11-3 and TRBJ1-3, with D possibly matching TRBD1 (6 bases). Germline values: CDR1 SGHNT, CDR2 YENEEA. The CDR3 is 16 amino acids. V lost 5 bases and J 4 bases, leaving 18 bases between the germline ends. The CDR3 sequence: CASSDRSLTGGNTIYF. The CDR3 region has the DNA TGTGCCAGCAGCGACAGATCTCTCACAGGGGGAAACACCATATATTTT. The complete variable domain, with remaining parts taken from reference TRBV11-3 and TRBJ1-3, reads EAGVVQSPRYKIIEKKQPVAFWCNPISGHNTLYWYLQNLGQGPELLIRYENEEAVDDSQLPKDRFSAERLKGVDSTLKIQPAELGDSAVYLCASSDRSLTGGNTIYFGEGSWLTVV.

The J gene is TRBJ2-7, the V gene TRBV15, with 8 bases matching TRBD1. Trimming took 1 base from V and 2 from J; bases not matched to a gene: 7. Germline values: CDR1 LNHNV, CDR2 YYDKDF (reference sequence). CDR3 length: 16 amino acids. CDR3 DNA: TGTGCCACCAGCAGAGGATCCGGGACAGGTGCCTACGAGCAGTACTTC. Amino acids: CATSRGSGTGAYEQYF. Complete variable domain (other parts from reference TRBV15 and TRBJ2-7): DAMVIQNPRYQVTQFGKPVTLSCSQTLNHNVMYWYQQKSSQAPKLLFHYYDKDFNNEADTPDNFQSRRPNTSFCFLDIRSPGLGDTAMYLCATSRGSGTGAYEQYFGPGTRLTVT.

The rearrangement uses TRBV10-3 and TRBJ1-2; 9 positions match TRBD1. Per germline, CDR1 ENHRY and CDR2 SYGVKD. The CDR3 consists of 14 residues. Trimming removed 4 bases from V and 2 bases from J; junction bases left unmatched: 2. The CDR3 sequence: CAISGQGGNYGYTF. The CDR3 nucleotides read TGTGCCATCAGTGGACAGGGGGGCAACTATGGCTACACCTTC.

The CDR3, as DNA: TGCGCCAGCAGTGTTGGACAGGGAGTAGAAGAAAAACTGTTTTTT. This gives the protein CASSVGQGVEEKLFF. The chain uses TRBV5-1 and TRBJ1-4; TRBD1 aligns across 8 bases. The CDR3 is made up of 15 amino acids. CDR1 and CDR2 from the germline V gene are SGHRS and YFSETQ. The ends lost 5 bases at V and 8 bases at J; junction bases unmatched: 11.

V and J are TRBV7-8 and TRBJ2-1, with TRBD2 identical over 10 bases. V lost 3 bases, J lost 10 bases, and 6 bases stayed unmatched. The CDR3 runs to 14 residues. The V gene's germline CDR1 is SGHVS and CDR2 FQNEAQ. CDR3 nucleotide sequence: TGTGCCAGCAGCTTGTCTAGCGGGAGACGGGAGCAGTTCTTC. Translated: CASSLSSGRREQFF.

This clone was counted between two and nine times. The J gene is TRBJ2-3, the V gene TRBV6-5, with 10 bases aligning to TRBD1. Germline trimming cut 4 bases from V and 6 bases from J; bases unmatched to any gene: 10. Germline V lookup: CDR1 MNHEY, CDR2 SVGAGI. This CDR3 comprises 16 residues. For the CDR3, the DNA is TGTGCCAGCAGTTCCTCACCGGGACAGGGGTCGGATACGCAGTATTTT. It is translated as CASSSSPGQGSDTQYF.

The V and J genes are TRBV5-5 and TRBJ2-7, with a possible D match to TRBD1 (5 bases). Trimming removed 4 bases from V and 5 bases from J, with 10 bases in between. This CDR3 contains 12 residues. Germline values: CDR1 SGHKS, CDR2 YYEKEE (reference sequence). The CDR3 protein is CASSLTGDEQYF. The CDR3, as DNA: TGTGCCAGCAGCCTAACAGGAGACGAGCAGTACTTC.

This chain links TRBV11-2 with TRBJ1-2; TRBD1 is a possible D gene (6 bases). The germline V gene encodes CDR1 SGHAT and CDR2 FQNNGV. The V end lost 4 bases, the J end lost 2 bases, and 14 bases lay between the germline ends. This CDR3 is 15 amino acids long. The CDR3 sequence: CASSSRGQQNYGYTF. The CDR3 DNA reads TGTGCCAGCAGCTCAAGGGGACAACAAAACTATGGCTACACCTTC.

This clone has just one count. This chain joins TRBV21-1 and TRBJ2-2; TRBD1, as called in the table, went unchecked against the DNA. TRBV21-1 is annotated as a pseudogene. CDR3 length: 16 residues. CDR3 sequence (DNA): TGTGCCAGCAGCGACCGGACAGTCTTCTTCACCGGGGAGCTGTTTTTT. Protein: CASSDRTVFFTGELFF.

The V and J genes are TRBV11-2 and TRBJ2-7; 9 bases match TRBD1. Germline trimming cut 0 bases from V and 2 bases from J; bases unmatched to any gene: 2. CDR1 SGHAT and CDR2 FQNNGV come from the germline V gene. The CDR3 covers 15 residues. CDR3 protein: CASSLDGTGTYEQYF. The DNA of the CDR3 is TGTGCCAGCAGCTTAGATGGGACAGGGACCTACGAGCAGTACTTC.

The chain combines TRBV5-4 with TRBJ2-7, with a weak D call TRBD1 (6 bases). The CDR3 length is 14 residues. CDR1 SGHNT and CDR2 YYREEE come from the germline V gene (reference sequence). The V gene lost 0 bases and the J gene lost 2 bases, with 9 bases spanning the gap. The CDR3 loop is CASSLDWDTYEQYF. The CDR3 coding sequence is TGTGCCAGCAGCTTGGATTGGGACACCTACGAGCAGTACTTC.

The chain combines TRBV28 with TRBJ1-1; 10 nucleotides align to TRBD1. This CDR3 comprises 14 residues. CDR1 is MDHEN and CDR2 is SYDVKM in the germline V gene. V was clipped by 8 bases and J by 3 bases; unmatched bases: 6. CDR3 DNA: TGTGCCAGCTCCGACAGGGGGCAGGACACTGAAGCTTTCTTT. Protein sequence: CASSDRGQDTEAFF.

The V call is TRBV27, the J call TRBJ1-2; no firm D call. V lost 3 bases to trimming and J lost 5 bases, with 10 bases between them. Germline V gives CDR1 MNHEY, CDR2 SMNVEV (reference sequence). This CDR3 is built from 13 residues. CDR3 protein: CASSLNELYGYTF. DNA for the CDR3: TGTGCCAGCAGTTTGAATGAGCTTTATGGCTACACCTTC.

This clone was picked up a small number of times. The chain employs TRBV15 and TRBJ1-5, with a possible D match to TRBD1 (5 bases). Germline CDR1 reads LNHNV; CDR2 reads YYDKDF (reference sequence). V gave up 1 base and J gave up 0 bases, with 7 bases separating them. CDR3 length: 15 residues. The CDR3 loop reads CATSRGGGSNQPQHF. In DNA, the CDR3 is TGTGCCACCAGCAGAGGGGGGGGTAGCAATCAGCCCCAGCATTTT.

CDR3 in amino acids: CASSPSTGSGRRAKNIQYF. CDR3 bases: TGTGCCAGCAGCCCCAGCACAGGGTCAGGAAGGAGGGCCAAAAACATTCAGTACTTC. V and J are TRBV28 and TRBJ2-4; perhaps TRBD1 as D (6 bases). Trimming shortened V by 6 bases and J by 1 base, and 25 bases separated the two germline ends. Germline V gene sequence: CDR1 MDHEN, CDR2 SYDVKM. The CDR3 spans 19 residues.

The sample holds a few counts of this clone. This chain links TRBV2 with TRBJ1-1; 12 nucleotides align to TRBD1. Germline V CDR1 and CDR2: SNHLY, FYNNEI. This CDR3 has 14 residues. V dropped 7 bases and J dropped 7; count of bases not matched to a gene: 7. In nucleotides, the CDR3 is TGTGCCAGCAACGTGGGACAGGGGGCGGGTGAAGCTTTCTTT. Protein sequence: CASNVGQGAGEAFF.

The chain has TRBV5-1 and TRBJ2-6, with TRBD1 matching 11 bases. The CDR3 loop spans 18 amino acids. Germline loops: CDR1 SGHRS, CDR2 YFSETQ. Germline trimming cut 4 bases from V and 2 bases from J; bases unmatched to any gene: 8. The CDR3 reads CASSPDRGRRPGANVLTF. Written as DNA, the CDR3 is TGCGCCAGCAGCCCGGACAGGGGGCGAAGGCCTGGGGCCAACGTCCTGACTTTC.

A single count supports this clone. This rearrangement joins TRBV4-1 to TRBJ2-7, with D possibly TRBD1 on 5 matching bases. Germline CDR1 and CDR2: MGHRA and YSYEKL. Trimming stripped 3 bases from V and 0 bases from J, with 12 bases between. The CDR3 contains 15 residues. As DNA, the CDR3 is TGCGCCAGCAGCCAGCTACAGGCACCCTCCTACGAGCAGTACTTC. This sequence encodes CASSQLQAPSYEQYF.